Below are 11 T cell receptor beta chains sequenced from a single sample in a study of blood T cell repertoires in COVID-19. Sequencing was performed with immunoSEQ multiplex PCR; in TCRdb, only in-frame clones are kept and a portion is missing. The table lists approximately 150,000 clones, 80% to 90% of them singletons. Sequencing used peripheral blood. Receptor source: a woman aged 55 to 70 with active COVID-19.

This chain joins TRBV14 and TRBJ2-2, with 16 bases identical to TRBD2. V dropped 4 bases and J dropped 6; count of bases not matched to a gene: 11. The V gene's germline CDR1 is SGHDN and CDR2 FVKESK. The CDR3 is 19 amino acids. This CDR3 reads CASSPLGLAGGPTPGELFF. CDR3 nucleotide sequence: TGTGCCAGCAGCCCTTTGGGACTAGCGGGAGGGCCTACTCCCGGGGAGCTGTTTTTT.

A single count supports this clone. This chain joins TRBV5-6 and TRBJ2-6; 10 bases match TRBD1. CDR1 and CDR2 from the germline V gene are SGHDT and YYEEEE. CDR3 length: 18 amino acids. With V trimmed by 5 bases and J by 3 bases, 11 bases remained unmatched. DNA for the CDR3: TGTGCCAGCAGGACCGACAGGGGGCATACGATTGGGGCCAACGTCCTGACTTTC. Translated, it gives CASRTDRGHTIGANVLTF.

The chain couples TRBV5-4 to TRBJ2-1; the match to TRBD2 covers 8 bases. With V trimmed by 0 bases and J by 0 bases, 8 bases remained unmatched. Germline V gene sequence: CDR1 SGHNT, CDR2 YYREEE (reference sequence). The CDR3 runs 18 residues. The CDR3 reads CASSLAGSGVSSYNEQFF. CDR3 nucleotide sequence: TGTGCCAGCAGCTTGGCTGGTAGCGGGGTTAGCTCCTACAATGAGCAGTTCTTC.

This sequence joins TRBV28 and TRBJ2-7; 10 bases map to TRBD1. In germline, CDR1 is MDHEN, CDR2 SYDVKM. Trimming at V came to 2 bases and at J to 3 bases, leaving 4 bases not matched to a gene. This CDR3 spans 15 amino acids. The CDR3 spells CASSLTGTGVYEQYF. For the CDR3, the DNA is TGTGCCAGCAGTTTAACCGGGACAGGGGTCTACGAGCAGTACTTC. Variable domain in full (rest from reference TRBV28 and TRBJ2-7): DVKVTQSSRYLVKRTGEKVFLECVQDMDHENMFWYRQDPGLGLRLIYFSYDVKMKEKGDIPEGYSVSREKKERFSLILESASTNQTSMYLCASSLTGTGVYEQYFGPGTRLTVT.

CDR3 DNA: TGTGCCAGCAGCTTCCCGATTAGCGGGTCTCCGACAGATACGCAGTATTTT. Residues: CASSFPISGSPTDTQYF. The rearrangement uses TRBV7-2 and TRBJ2-3, with 7 bases aligning to TRBD2. The V and J ends lost 3 bases and 3 bases, in that order; junction bases with no gene match: 12. The CDR3 covers 17 residues. The germline V gene has CDR1 SGHTA and CDR2 FQGNSA.

The J gene is TRBJ2-1, the V gene TRBV30, with D possibly matching TRBD2 (5 bases). Germline CDR1 and CDR2: GTSNPN and SVGIG (reference sequence). The CDR3 runs 13 residues. V shed 2 bases and J shed 10 bases, with 15 bases lying between them. Here the CDR3 reads CAWSFLLPGEQFF. Written as DNA, the CDR3 is TGTGCCTGGAGTTTCCTCCTCCCGGGGGAGCAGTTCTTC.

The chain couples TRBV6-2 or TRBV6-3 to TRBJ2-1; a weak D match, TRBD1 (5 bases). Germline CDR1 is MNHEY and CDR2 is SVGEGT. The V and J ends lost 2 bases and 0 bases respectively, with 5 bases between them. The CDR3 sequence is 14 residues long. CDR3 coding DNA: TGTGCCAGCAGTTACCAGGGCTCCTACAATGAGCAGTTCTTC. Its translation: CASSYQGSYNEQFF.

J is TRBJ2-3 and V is TRBV4-1; 7 bases align to TRBD2. The germline CDR1 and CDR2 sequences are MGHRA and YSYEKL. The ends lost 0 bases at V and 2 bases at J; junction bases unmatched: 8. This CDR3 has 17 residues. The CDR3 sequence is CASSQELSSGLTDTQYF. The CDR3, as DNA: TGCGCCAGCAGCCAAGAATTGTCTAGCGGTCTCACAGATACGCAGTATTTT.

Only one count was recorded for this clone. The chain uses TRBV7-2 and TRBJ2-5; 11 bases match TRBD2. The V gene's germline CDR1 is SGHTA and CDR2 FQGNSA. This CDR3 spans 14 amino acids. Unmatched junction bases numbered 8, after V lost 5 bases and J lost 9 bases. CDR3 protein: CASSPTSGRRAQYF. CDR3 sequence (DNA): TGTGCCAGCAGCCCCACTAGCGGGAGACGCGCCCAGTACTTC.

This rearrangement joins TRBV12-3 or TRBV12-4 to TRBJ2-7, with D possibly being TRBD2 (5 bases). V was trimmed by 4 bases and J by 6 bases, leaving 13 bases between them. The CDR3 spans 13 residues. In nucleotides, the CDR3 is TGTGCCAGCAGTTCTGGGAGAGCAACCGAGCAGTACTTC. Protein product: CASSSGRATEQYF.

V and J are TRBV18 and TRBJ1-5, with D perhaps TRBD1 (5 bases). V was pared by 6 bases and J by 0 bases, with 18 bases between. Germline-derived CDR1 and CDR2 are KGHSH and LQKENI. The CDR3 is made up of 17 amino acids. The CDR3 DNA reads TGTGCCAGCTCCAACCAGGGAGGAGCCTTTAGCAATCAGCCCCAGCATTTT. This sequence encodes CASSNQGGAFSNQPQHF.